This T cell receptor beta chain was captured by sequencing in a study of OX40 agonist ivuxolimab in advanced cancers. At the level of the study: One hepatocellular carcinoma and two cutaneous melanoma patients partially responded.

This table comes from immunoSEQ multiplex PCR, and its TCRdb copy is limited to in-frame clones, with some not included. The repertoire includes 55,000 to 75,000 clones, about 84% of them detected once, and roughly 8% sits in the top ten. The germline CDR1 and CDR2 sequences are GTSNPN and SVGIG (reference sequence). The CDR3 runs 14 residues. Trimming removed 3 bases from V and 1 base from J; junction bases left unmatched: 3. The receptor was derived from an adult with an advanced solid tumor such as melanoma, head and neck, liver or kidney cancer. Specimen: CD4+ or CD8+ T cells sorted from blood, collected in a trial of the OX40 agonist ivuxolimab. The chain is built from TRBV30 and TRBJ2-5; TRBD1 matches 9 bases. In nucleotides, the CDR3 is TGTGCCTGGAGGCGGACAGGGGCCCAAGAGACCCAGTACTTC. Its translation: CAWRRTGAQETQYF. The full variable domain, completed using reference TRBV30 and TRBJ2-5, is SQTIHQWPATLVQPVGSPLSLECTVEGTSNPNLYWYRQAAGRGLQLLFYSVGIGQISSEVPQNLSASRPQDRQFILSSKKLLLSDSGFYLCAWRRTGAQETQYFGPGTRLLVL.